Shown below are 17 T cell receptor beta chains from a single sample sequenced in a study of Ad26.COV2.S vaccination and SARS-CoV-2 variants. The protocol was immunoSEQ multiplex PCR, while the TCRdb copy is restricted to in-frame clones and leaves out a portion. The repertoire holds hundreds of thousands of clones, around 89% seen once, with approximately 4.5% in the top ten. Treatment defined: roughly 19 received Ad26.COV2.S at low or high dose, single or two shots; a few received placebo; per-sample allocation not given. Samples were taken on day 63 after the first vaccine or placebo injection. The sequenced sample was peripheral blood, obtained in a trial of Ad26.COV2.S vaccine versus placebo. The origin of the receptors is a person aged 18-60 years who received the Ad26.COV2.S COVID-19 vaccine or a placebo.

The CDR3 bases are TGTGCCAGCTCAAAACCTGAGTTGCGGTACGAGCAGTACTTC. Translating it yields CASSKPELRYEQYF. This chain connects TRBV18 to TRBJ2-7; D unclear. CDR3 length: 14 residues. V dropped 5 bases and J dropped 4 bases, with 15 bases sitting between them. The germline V gene has CDR1 KGHSH and CDR2 LQKENI.

The gene calls are TRBV6-5 and TRBJ2-2, with D uncertain. Germline V gene data show CDR1 as MNHEY and CDR2 as SVGAGI. There are 15 residues in the CDR3. Trimming took off 5 bases at V and 1 base at J, with 11 bases between the two ends. The CDR3: CASSKAAGNTGELFF. The CDR3 region has the DNA TGTGCCAGCAGTAAGGCGGCAGGGAACACCGGGGAGCTGTTTTTT.

This clone was detected only once. J is TRBJ2-1 and V is TRBV19, with D possibly matching TRBD1 (6 bases). CDR1 is LNHDA, CDR2 SQIVND, per germline (reference sequence). Trimming left V 6 bases short and J 5 bases short, with 17 bases between. The CDR3 sequence is 15 residues long. The CDR3 spells CASRLTGSDHNEQFF. CDR3 bases: TGTGCCAGTAGACTTACAGGGAGTGACCACAATGAGCAGTTCTTC.

This clone appeared once. This rearrangement joins TRBV7-2 to TRBJ2-1; 10 positions match TRBD2. In germline, CDR1 is SGHTA, CDR2 FQGNSA. This CDR3 has 17 amino acids. After removal of 4 bases from V and 6 bases from J, the junction contained 12 bases not matched to a gene. CDR3 loop: CASSSYVVLAGGNEQFF. The CDR3 DNA reads TGTGCCAGCAGCTCATACGTTGTGTTAGCGGGAGGCAATGAGCAGTTCTTC.

The chain employs TRBV20-1 and TRBJ1-5, with 9 bases lining up with TRBD1. The germline CDR1 and CDR2 sequences are DFQATT and SNEGSKA (reference sequence). The CDR3 contains 19 residues. With 3 bases clipped from V and 0 bases from J, the junction kept 15 bases outside the gene matches. CDR3 amino acids: CSASSSPGQGEYSNQPQHF. CDR3 sequence (DNA): TGCAGTGCTAGTTCGAGTCCGGGACAGGGAGAATATAGCAATCAGCCCCAGCATTTT.

J is TRBJ1-2 and V is TRBV4-1; D might be TRBD1 (6 bases). CDR1 MGHRA and CDR2 YSYEKL come from the germline V gene. This CDR3 is 14 amino acids long. Trimming stripped 1 base from V and 2 bases from J, with 8 bases between. The CDR3 is CASSQAQGNYGYTF. The CDR3 nucleotides read TGCGCCAGCAGCCAAGCTCAGGGGAACTATGGCTACACCTTC.

The V and J genes are TRBV19 and TRBJ1-5, with D tentatively TRBD1 (5 bases). Trimming removed 3 bases from V and 5 bases from J, with 8 bases in between. The CDR3 loop spans 13 amino acids. Per the germline V gene, CDR1 is LNHDA and CDR2 is SQIVND (reference sequence). The CDR3 DNA follows: TGTGCCAGTAGTATGGGGCGTGATCAGCCCCAGCATTTT. It specifies CASSMGRDQPQHF.

The chain links TRBV7-6 to TRBJ2-3; D uncertain. The CDR3 runs to 16 residues. Germline CDR1 reads SGHVS; CDR2 reads FNYEAQ. Between the trimmed V and J ends, which lost 4 bases and 9 bases, there was a span of 23 bases. The CDR3 DNA sequence: TGTGCCAGCAGCTCGTACCCCAAAGGCCCCCAAGGGACGCAGTATTTT. Its translation: CASSSYPKGPQGTQYF.

Here the CDR3 reads CASNWDSSYNEQFF. DNA for the CDR3: TGTGCCAGCAACTGGGACAGCTCCTACAATGAGCAGTTCTTC. The V call is TRBV5-8, the J call TRBJ2-1; 7 nucleotides match TRBD1. The J segment lost 0 bases and the V segment lost 6 bases, leaving 3 bases of the junction unmatched. CDR1 and CDR2 (germline): SGHTS, YDEGEE. The CDR3 totals 14 residues.

This sequence joins TRBV6-2 or TRBV6-3 and TRBJ1-1; 9 nucleotides line up with TRBD1. The CDR3 consists of 16 residues. Germline assignment: CDR1 MNHEY and CDR2 SVGEGT. V lost 5 bases, J lost 4 bases, and 11 bases stayed unmatched. CDR3 in DNA: TGTGCCAGCAGTGACCGACAGGGGGTAATTAGCACTGAAGCTTTCTTT. Translation gives CASSDRQGVISTEAFF.

J is TRBJ1-1 and V is TRBV4-3, with D unclear. Germline CDR1 LGHNA, CDR2 YSLEER. Trimming took off 0 bases at V and 5 bases at J, with 13 bases between the two ends. The CDR3 covers 15 residues. CDR3: CASSQDLRPRTEAFF. The CDR3 region has the DNA TGCGCCAGCAGCCAAGACCTAAGGCCCCGGACTGAAGCTTTCTTT.

V is TRBV2 and J is TRBJ1-1; no clear D gene. This CDR3 is built from 14 residues. The ends were cut back, 5 bases at V and 1 base at J, with 11 bases in the middle. Germline CDR1 SNHLY, CDR2 FYNNEI. The CDR3 sequence is CASSLESGNTEAFF. In nucleotides, the CDR3 is TGTGCCAGCAGTTTGGAGTCAGGGAACACTGAAGCTTTCTTT.

This chain's CDR3 is CASSYRDRGSSPLHF. CDR3 nucleotides: TGTGCCAGCAGCTACCGGGACAGGGGCAGTTCACCCCTCCACTTT. This chain links TRBV5-4 with TRBJ1-6; the match to TRBD1 covers 10 bases. The junction had 6 bases not matched to a gene; V was cut back by 3 bases and J by 9 bases. The germline CDR1 and CDR2 sequences are SGHNT and YYREEE (reference sequence). CDR3 size: 15 residues.

This clone was counted between two and nine times. The CDR3 loop reads CASSLNRHDNEQFF. The CDR3 nucleotides are TGTGCCAGCAGCTTAAATCGTCACGACAATGAGCAGTTCTTC. This chain links TRBV7-8 with TRBJ2-1; D uncertain. CDR1 SGHVS and CDR2 FQNEAQ come from the germline V gene. V lost 2 bases, J lost 5 bases, and 10 bases lay in between. There are 14 residues in the CDR3.

This chain joins TRBV12-3 or TRBV12-4 and TRBJ1-5, with 7 bases that match TRBD1. The CDR3 is 13 amino acids. Trimming took 3 bases from V and 7 from J; bases not matched to a gene: 3. DNA for the CDR3: TGTGCCAGCAGTTTTGGACAGGCCCAGCCCCAGCATTTT. Translated, it gives CASSFGQAQPQHF.

V and J are TRBV6-4 and TRBJ2-5, with a weak D call TRBD2 (6 bases). V was cut by 11 bases and J by 3 bases, with 22 bases left in between. This CDR3 is 15 amino acids long. The germline gives CDR1 MRHNA, CDR2 SNTAGT. This CDR3 is CAPGGQPRGEETQYF. As DNA, the CDR3 is TGTGCCCCCGGGGGTCAGCCCCGAGGCGAAGAGACCCAGTACTTC.

A note on this clone: The same CDR3 is also encoded by other DNA sequences in this sample. The CDR3 sequence: CASSPNLSSGNTIYF. The CDR3 DNA follows: TGTGCCAGCAGCCCAAATTTGTCCTCTGGAAACACCATATATTTT. J is TRBJ1-3 and V is TRBV7-9; no clear D gene. Germline V lookup: CDR1 SEHNR, CDR2 FQNEAQ (reference sequence). Trimming stripped 5 bases from V and 0 bases from J, with 11 bases between. The length of the CDR3 is 15 residues.